This TCR beta chain was documented in a study of human T cells and chemical hapten exposure. Whole-study results and caveats: With alopecia, donors may have immune responses unlike healthy people's.

Time point here: pre-sensitization, week 0. The treatment is: therapeutic diphenylcyclopropenone sensitization with weekly scalp DPC. At every patch-test visit, blood was drawn before the patch test was applied. There are many counts of this clonotype. Its antigen is still unknown. TCRdb itself ran the RACE reads through MiXCR, one entry per CDR3 protein. The sample holds under 400,000 distinct CDR3 sequences, roughly 5.3% seen once. CDR3 length: 13 residues. Trimming left V 5 bases short and J 6 bases short, with 17 bases between. The germline V gene has CDR1 DFQATT and CDR2 SNEGSKA (reference sequence).

Source: whole blood, taken in connection with sensitization to the hapten diphenylcyclopropenone (DPC). The receptor's source is a woman aged 50 to 65 with alopecia areata. Some clones in this sample may be carry-over from other donors' samples. The rearrangement joins TRBV20-1 to TRBJ2-7, with D perhaps matching TRBD2 (5 bases). The CDR3 loop is CSARASLVTEQYF. CDR3 nucleotides: TGCAGTGCTCGGGCTAGCCTAGTTACCGAGCAGTACTTC.